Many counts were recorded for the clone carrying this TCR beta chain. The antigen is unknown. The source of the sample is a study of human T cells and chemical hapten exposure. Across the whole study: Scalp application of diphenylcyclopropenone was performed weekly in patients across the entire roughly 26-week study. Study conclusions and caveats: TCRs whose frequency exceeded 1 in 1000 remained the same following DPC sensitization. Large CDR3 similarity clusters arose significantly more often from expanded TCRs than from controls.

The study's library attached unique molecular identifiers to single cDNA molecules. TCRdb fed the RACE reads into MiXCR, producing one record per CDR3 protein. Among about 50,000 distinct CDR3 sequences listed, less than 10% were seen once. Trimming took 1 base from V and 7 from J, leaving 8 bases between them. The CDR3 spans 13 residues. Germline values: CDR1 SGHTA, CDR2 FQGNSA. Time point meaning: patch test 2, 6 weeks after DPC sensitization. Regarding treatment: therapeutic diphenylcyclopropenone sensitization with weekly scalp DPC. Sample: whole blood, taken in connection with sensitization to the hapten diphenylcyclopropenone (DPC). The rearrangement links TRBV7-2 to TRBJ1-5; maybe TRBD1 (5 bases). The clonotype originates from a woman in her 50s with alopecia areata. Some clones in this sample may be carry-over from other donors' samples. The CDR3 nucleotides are TGTGCCAGCAGCTTAGGGGGGTGGCAGCCCCAGCATTTT. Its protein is CASSLGGWQPQHF.